This T cell receptor (beta chain) was profiled in a study of beta chain features in type 1 diabetes. Reverse transcription of all isolated RNA meant that expressed TCRB transcripts were sequenced. Here immunoSEQ multiplex PCR was the method, and the copy in TCRdb shows in-frame clones only, minus some. The profile shows about 740,000 clones, under 15% of them singletons. In the case of this clone: The antigen is not known.

Study observations and caveats: Patients' naive, central memory and regulatory TCRB repertoires appeared more alike than those of healthy donors. Moderately but significantly shorter TCRB CDR3s were found in Type 1 diabetes patients in all four CD4+ subsets.

The ends lost 4 bases at V and 6 bases at J; junction bases unmatched: 10. The CDR3 sequence is 16 residues long. Germline V gene sequence: CDR1 SGHNT, CDR2 YYREEE (reference sequence). V usage is TRBV5-4 and J usage is TRBJ2-2, with 9 bases that match TRBD1. The sequence was collected from a man aged 18 to 30 with type 1 diabetes. Sequenced material: naive CD4+ T cells from blood. The CDR3 nucleotides read TGTGCCAGCAGCCTTCTCGGGACAGGGACGGCCGGGGAGCTGTTTTTT. Amino acid sequence: CASSLLGTGTAGELFF.